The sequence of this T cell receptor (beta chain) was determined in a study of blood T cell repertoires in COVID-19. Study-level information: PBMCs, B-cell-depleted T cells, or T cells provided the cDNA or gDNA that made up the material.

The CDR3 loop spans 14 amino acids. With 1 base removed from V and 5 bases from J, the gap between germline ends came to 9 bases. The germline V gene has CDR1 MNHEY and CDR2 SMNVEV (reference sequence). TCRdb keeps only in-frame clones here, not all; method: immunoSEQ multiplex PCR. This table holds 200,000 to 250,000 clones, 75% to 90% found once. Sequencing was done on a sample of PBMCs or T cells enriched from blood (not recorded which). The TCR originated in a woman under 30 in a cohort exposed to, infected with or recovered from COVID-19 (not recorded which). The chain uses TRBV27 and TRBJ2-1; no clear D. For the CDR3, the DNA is TGTGCCAGCAGTTTATGGGCAGAAAACAATGAGCAGTTCTTC. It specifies CASSLWAENNEQFF.